This T cell receptor (beta chain) was obtained from a study of blood T cell repertoires in COVID-19. Participants came from around 25 US areas, aged roughly 18 to 95 years. Participants reported their clinical history, and cohort assignment relied on those reports. In the original processing: Estimates of nucleated cell counts were drawn from the amplification of reference gene primers. The repertoire was sequenced with immunoSEQ multiplex PCR; TCRdb's copy has only in-frame clones and lacks some. Clone size and the V and J calls come from that table; the DNA yielded D and trimming. The table has about 260,000 clones, more than 80% seen once. This CDR3 has 15 amino acids. Germline V gene lookup returns CDR1 MGHRA and CDR2 YSYEKL. V shed 2 bases and J shed 3 bases, with 10 bases lying between them.

V gene TRBV4-1 combines with J gene TRBJ1-4; possibly TRBD1 for D (6 bases). Source material: PBMCs or T cells enriched from blood (not recorded which). This sequence originates from a man over 45 who had been exposed to COVID-19. CDR3 in DNA: TGCGCCAGCAGCCAAACAGGGTTGGCTAATGAAAAACTGTTTTTT. Its translation: CASSQTGLANEKLFF.